Shown below are 12 T cell receptor beta chains from a single sample sequenced in a study of T cells after posttransplantation cyclophosphamide. Sequencing used immunoSEQ multiplex PCR; TCRdb keeps in-frame clones, though not all of them. Listed here are 40,000 to 45,000 clones without any singletons, the top ten holding roughly 2.3%. Sequences were obtained from PBMCs. All receptors derive from a man between 35 and 55 years old in good health, CMV-negative, and a related stem cell transplant donor.

This clone was seen repeatedly, ten times or more. This sequence joins TRBV19 and TRBJ1-1, with a weak D call TRBD1 (6 bases). Trimming pared 5 bases from V and 1 base from J, leaving 14 bases between. The CDR3 has 15 residues. The germline CDR1 and CDR2 sequences are LNHDA and SQIVND (reference sequence). CDR3 region: CASSPTGSPNTEAFF. The CDR3 coding sequence is TGTGCCAGTAGTCCCACAGGGTCCCCGAACACTGAAGCTTTCTTT.

This clone was seen more than once but under ten times. This chain joins TRBV27 and TRBJ2-7; 11 nucleotides line up with TRBD2. Germline CDR1 is MNHEY and CDR2 is SMNVEV (reference sequence). This CDR3 has 16 residues. Unmatched junction bases numbered 8, after V lost 5 bases and J lost 2 bases. The CDR3 sequence: CASSPLGLAEPYEQYF. The CDR3 coding sequence is TGTGCCAGCAGTCCTCTGGGACTAGCGGAGCCCTACGAGCAGTACTTC.

This clone has a count of ten or more. This chain connects TRBV29-1 to TRBJ2-4; weak D call: TRBD2 (5 bases). Germline V gene sequence: CDR1 SQVTM, CDR2 ANQGSEA. The CDR3 is made up of 15 amino acids. Deletions cut 3 bases from V and 1 base from J, with 13 bases between. The DNA for the CDR3 is TGCAGCGTTGACGCGGGTGGTAGGGCCAAAAACATTCAGTACTTC. It encodes CSVDAGGRAKNIQYF.

V is TRBV28 and J is TRBJ2-5; 7 bases map to TRBD2. Germline V gives CDR1 MDHEN, CDR2 SYDVKM. This CDR3 spans 14 amino acids. With 7 bases clipped from V and 7 bases from J, the junction kept 12 bases outside the gene matches. CDR3: CASNPSGAPGTQYF. CDR3 sequence (DNA): TGTGCCAGCAACCCTAGCGGAGCCCCGGGGACCCAGTACTTC.

This clone has ten or more counts. This sequence joins TRBV7-9 and TRBJ2-1, with 7 positions matching TRBD2. With 5 bases clipped from V and 2 bases from J, the junction kept 15 bases outside the gene matches. The V gene's germline CDR1 is SEHNR and CDR2 FQNEAQ (reference sequence). The CDR3 has 18 amino acids. The DNA for the CDR3 is TGTGCCAGCAGCCCCAGCGCGCGTCTCAGCGGGACCTACAATGAGCAGTTCTTC. Protein: CASSPSARLSGTYNEQFF.

In this sample, this clone turned up many times. The V and J genes are TRBV4-1 and TRBJ1-4, with 9 bases identical to TRBD1. J gave up 5 bases and V 0 bases, and 4 bases lay outside the gene matches. Germline-derived CDR1 and CDR2 are MGHRA and YSYEKL. This CDR3 comprises 16 residues. CDR3 DNA sequence: TGCGCCAGCAGCCAAGAGATTGGGACAGGGAATGAAAAACTGTTTTTT. This gives the protein CASSQEIGTGNEKLFF.

V gene TRBV7-9 combines with J gene TRBJ2-1, with TRBD2 as a possible D gene (6 bases). The CDR3 is 15 amino acids. CDR1 is SEHNR and CDR2 is FQNEAQ in the germline V gene (reference sequence). V shed 5 bases and J shed 8 bases, with 19 bases lying between them. CDR3 in amino acids: CASSPLGTPLDEQFF. Written as DNA, the CDR3 is TGTGCCAGCAGCCCCCTAGGGACTCCTCTCGATGAGCAGTTCTTC.

There are many counts of this clone. The chain joins TRBV12-5 to TRBJ2-6, with D maybe TRBD1 (6 bases). Germline CDR1 LGHNT, CDR2 FRNRAP. V lost 5 bases to trimming and J lost 4 bases, with 12 bases between them. This CDR3 contains 15 residues. In nucleotides, the CDR3 is TGTGCTAGTGGTCCCACAGGGACCGGGGCCAACGTCCTGACTTTC. Its translation is CASGPTGTGANVLTF.

This clone was counted many times. This chain connects TRBV6-5 to TRBJ1-1; D unclear. V gave up 6 bases and J gave up 9 bases, with 20 bases separating them. Germline CDR1 and CDR2: MNHEY and SVGAGI. The CDR3 totals 14 residues. CDR3 coding DNA: TGTGCCAGCAGAAATAGCCGCCGCAACCCCAAAGCTTTCTTT. Translated, it gives CASRNSRRNPKAFF.

This clone has at least ten counts. The rearrangement uses TRBV19 and TRBJ1-5; TRBD1 aligns across 7 bases. Looked up from germline, CDR1 is LNHDA and CDR2 is SQIVND (reference sequence). V was clipped by 5 bases and J by 2 bases; unmatched bases: 12. This CDR3 contains 17 residues. The CDR3 loop is CASSFRQTGMGNQPQHF. DNA of the CDR3: TGTGCCAGTAGTTTCCGACAGACAGGGATGGGCAATCAGCCCCAGCATTTT.

This clone was seen repeatedly, ten times or more. This chain uses TRBV4-1 with TRBJ1-6, with D perhaps TRBD1 (6 bases). The germline CDR1 and CDR2 sequences are MGHRA and YSYEKL. Trimming took off 0 bases at V and 4 bases at J, with 10 bases between the two ends. The CDR3 totals 16 residues. DNA for the CDR3: TGCGCCAGCAGCCAAGATCTAGGGGGATATAATTCACCCCTCCACTTT. It translates to CASSQDLGGYNSPLHF.

On this clone: The sample carries other DNA sequences with the same CDR3. The V call is TRBV10-3, the J call TRBJ2-2; no reliable D call. V lost 2 bases to trimming and J lost 0 bases, with 10 bases between them. CDR3 size: 16 residues. The germline V gene has CDR1 ENHRY and CDR2 SYGVKD. CDR3 DNA sequence: TGTGCCATCAGTGAGAACGGTGGTACGAACACCGGGGAGCTGTTTTTT. This encodes CAISENGGTNTGELFF.